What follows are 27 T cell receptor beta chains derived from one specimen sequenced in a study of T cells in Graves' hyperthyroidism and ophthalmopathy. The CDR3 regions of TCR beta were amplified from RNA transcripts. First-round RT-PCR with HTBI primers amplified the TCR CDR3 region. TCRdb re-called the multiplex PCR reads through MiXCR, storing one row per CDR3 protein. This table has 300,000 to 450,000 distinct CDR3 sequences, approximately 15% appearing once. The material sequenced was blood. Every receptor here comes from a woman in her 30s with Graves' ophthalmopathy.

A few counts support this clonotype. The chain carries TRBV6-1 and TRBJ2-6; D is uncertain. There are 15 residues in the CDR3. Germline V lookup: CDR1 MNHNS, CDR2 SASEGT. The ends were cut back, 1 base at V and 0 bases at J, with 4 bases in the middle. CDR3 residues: CASSEGDSGANVLTF. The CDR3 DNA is TGTGCCAGCAGTGAAGGGGACTCTGGGGCCAACGTCCTGACTTTC.

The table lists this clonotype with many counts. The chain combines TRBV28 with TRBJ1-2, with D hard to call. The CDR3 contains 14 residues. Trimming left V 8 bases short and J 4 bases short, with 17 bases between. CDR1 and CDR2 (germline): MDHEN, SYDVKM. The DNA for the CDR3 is TGTGCCAGCTCAATAGGAAAGGGAAGCTATGGCTACACCTTC. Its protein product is CASSIGKGSYGYTF.

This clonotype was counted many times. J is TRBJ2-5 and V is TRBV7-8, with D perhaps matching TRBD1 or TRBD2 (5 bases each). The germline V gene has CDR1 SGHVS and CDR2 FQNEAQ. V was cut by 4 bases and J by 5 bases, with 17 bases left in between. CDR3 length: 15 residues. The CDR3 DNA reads TGTGCCAGCAGCTCCGGGACGGCCGTTAGGGAGACCCAGTACTTC. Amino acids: CASSSGTAVRETQYF.

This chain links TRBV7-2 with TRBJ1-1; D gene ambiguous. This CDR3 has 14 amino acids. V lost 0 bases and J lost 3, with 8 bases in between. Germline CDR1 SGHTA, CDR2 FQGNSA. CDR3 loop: CASSLAAGYTEAFF. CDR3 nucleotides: TGTGCCAGCAGCTTAGCGGCCGGATACACTGAAGCTTTCTTT.

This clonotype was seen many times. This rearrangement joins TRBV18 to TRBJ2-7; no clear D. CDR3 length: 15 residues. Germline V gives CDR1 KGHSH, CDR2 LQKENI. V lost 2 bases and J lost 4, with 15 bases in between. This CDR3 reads CASSPSGRQAYEQYF. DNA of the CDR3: TGTGCCAGCTCACCATCGGGTAGGCAGGCTTACGAGCAGTACTTC.

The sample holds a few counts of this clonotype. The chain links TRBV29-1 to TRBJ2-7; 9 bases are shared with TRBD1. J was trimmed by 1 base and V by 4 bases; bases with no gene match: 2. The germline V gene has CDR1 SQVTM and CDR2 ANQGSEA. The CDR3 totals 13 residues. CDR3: CSVGGTGSYEQYF. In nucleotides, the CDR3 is TGCAGCGTTGGTGGGACAGGGTCCTACGAGCAGTACTTC.

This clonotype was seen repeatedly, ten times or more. CDR3 bases: TGTGCCAGCAGCCCCACGGACAAGAGGTCTGGGGCCAACGTCCTGACTTTC. Its protein product is CASSPTDKRSGANVLTF. This chain uses TRBV7-9 with TRBJ2-6, with D perhaps TRBD1 (5 bases). The CDR3 has 17 amino acids. With 5 bases removed from V and 1 base from J, the gap between germline ends came to 15 bases. The germline gives CDR1 SEHNR, CDR2 FQNEAQ (reference sequence).

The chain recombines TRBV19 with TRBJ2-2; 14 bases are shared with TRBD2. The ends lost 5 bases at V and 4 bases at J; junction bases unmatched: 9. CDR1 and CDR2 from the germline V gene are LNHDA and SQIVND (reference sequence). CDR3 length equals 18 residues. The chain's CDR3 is CASSGTSGGPLGTGELFF. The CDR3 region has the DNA TGTGCCAGTAGTGGGACTAGCGGGGGACCTTTGGGCACCGGGGAGCTGTTTTTT.

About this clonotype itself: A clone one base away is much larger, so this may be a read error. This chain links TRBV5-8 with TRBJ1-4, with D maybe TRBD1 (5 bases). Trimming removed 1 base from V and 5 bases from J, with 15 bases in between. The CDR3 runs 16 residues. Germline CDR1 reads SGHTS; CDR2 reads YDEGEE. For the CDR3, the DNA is TGTGCCAGCAGCTTGCTGGGGCGGGGACCAAATGAAAAACTGTTTTTT. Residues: CASSLLGRGPNEKLFF.

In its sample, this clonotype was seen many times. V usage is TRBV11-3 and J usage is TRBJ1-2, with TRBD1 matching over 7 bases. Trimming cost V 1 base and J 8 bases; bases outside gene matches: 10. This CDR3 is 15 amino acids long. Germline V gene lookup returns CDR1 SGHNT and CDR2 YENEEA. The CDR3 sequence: CASSLGGTEFSGYTF. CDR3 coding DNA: TGTGCCAGCAGCTTAGGAGGGACAGAATTTTCAGGCTACACCTTC.

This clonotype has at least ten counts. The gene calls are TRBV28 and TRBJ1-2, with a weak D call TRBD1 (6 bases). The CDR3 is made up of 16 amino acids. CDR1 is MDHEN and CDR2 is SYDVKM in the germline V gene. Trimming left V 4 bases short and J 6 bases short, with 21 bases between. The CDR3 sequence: CASSSPSSGRGNGYTF. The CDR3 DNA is TGTGCCAGCAGTTCCCCATCCTCAGGCAGGGGTAATGGCTACACCTTC.

In nucleotides, the CDR3 is TGTGCCAGCAGCCAAGCCGGAAGCGGGGGGGCTAACGAGCAGTACTTC. The encoded protein is CASSQAGSGGANEQYF. The chain recombines TRBV3-1 with TRBJ2-7, with 10 bases fitting TRBD2. The germline CDR1 and CDR2 sequences are LGHDT and YNNKEL (reference sequence). V shed 1 base, J shed 5 bases, and the junction held 8 bases outside the gene matches. The CDR3 contains 16 residues.

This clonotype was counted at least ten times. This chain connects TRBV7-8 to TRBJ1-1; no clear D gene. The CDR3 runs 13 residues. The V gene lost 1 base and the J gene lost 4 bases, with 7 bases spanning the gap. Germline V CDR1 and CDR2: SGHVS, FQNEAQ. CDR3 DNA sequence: TGTGCCAGCAGCTTAGTGGCGAGCACTGAAGCTTTCTTT. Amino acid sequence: CASSLVASTEAFF.

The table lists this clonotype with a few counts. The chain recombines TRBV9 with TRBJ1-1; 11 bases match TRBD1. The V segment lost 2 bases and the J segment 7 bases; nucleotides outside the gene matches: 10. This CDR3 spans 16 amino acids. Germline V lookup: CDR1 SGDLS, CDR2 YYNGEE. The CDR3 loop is CASSVRPGQGAGEAFF. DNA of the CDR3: TGTGCCAGCAGCGTTCGCCCCGGACAGGGGGCGGGTGAAGCTTTCTTT. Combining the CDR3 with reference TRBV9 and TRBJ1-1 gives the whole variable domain DSGVTQTPKHLITATGQRVTLRCSPRSGDLSVYWYQQSLDQGLQFLIQYYNGEERAKGNILERFSAQQFPDLHSELNLSSLELGDSALYFCASSVRPGQGAGEAFFGQGTRLTVV.

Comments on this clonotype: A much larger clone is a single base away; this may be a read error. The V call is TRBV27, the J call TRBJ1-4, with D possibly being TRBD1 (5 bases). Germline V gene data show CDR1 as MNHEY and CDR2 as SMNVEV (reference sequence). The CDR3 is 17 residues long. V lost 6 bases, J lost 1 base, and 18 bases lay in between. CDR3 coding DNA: TGTGCCAGCAGCACGGGGCCAGGGAGGGGAACTAATGAAAAACTGTTTTTT. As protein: CASSTGPGRGTNEKLFF.

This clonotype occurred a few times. The CDR3 sequence: CASSFTIGGAINYGYTF. CDR3 bases: TGTGCCAGCAGTTTTACAATAGGAGGAGCAATTAACTATGGCTACACCTTC. J is TRBJ1-2 and V is TRBV28, with unresolved D. Germline CDR1 and CDR2: MDHEN and SYDVKM. V lost 3 bases to trimming and J lost 1 base, with 18 bases between them. The CDR3 spans 17 residues.

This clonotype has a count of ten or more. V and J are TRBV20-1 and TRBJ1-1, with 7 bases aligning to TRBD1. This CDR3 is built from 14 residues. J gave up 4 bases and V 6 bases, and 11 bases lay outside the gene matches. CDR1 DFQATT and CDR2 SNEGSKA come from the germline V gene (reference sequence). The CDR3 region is CSALNRGEGTEAFF. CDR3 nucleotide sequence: TGCAGTGCCCTAAACAGGGGCGAGGGCACTGAAGCTTTCTTT.

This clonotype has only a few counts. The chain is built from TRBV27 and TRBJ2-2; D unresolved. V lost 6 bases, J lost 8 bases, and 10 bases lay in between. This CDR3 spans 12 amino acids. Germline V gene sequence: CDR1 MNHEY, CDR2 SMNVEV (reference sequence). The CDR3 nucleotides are TGTGCCAGCAGGCACATAAGGGGGGAGCTGTTTTTT. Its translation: CASRHIRGELFF.

CDR3 region: CASSYSGPSNEKLFF. In DNA, the CDR3 is TGTGCCAGCAGTTACTCAGGGCCATCTAATGAAAAACTGTTTTTT. This chain uses TRBV6-6 with TRBJ1-4; the D is unclear. Germline-derived CDR1 and CDR2 are MNHNY and SVGAGI (reference sequence). This CDR3 is 15 amino acids long. The V end was cut by 0 bases, the J end by 3 bases, with 8 bases between.

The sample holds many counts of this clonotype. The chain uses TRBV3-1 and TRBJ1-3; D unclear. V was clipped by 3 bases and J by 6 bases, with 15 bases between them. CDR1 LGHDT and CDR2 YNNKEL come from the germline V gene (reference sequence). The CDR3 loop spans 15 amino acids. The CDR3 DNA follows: TGTGCCAGCAGCCATGCCATTAACCGATTAAACACCATATATTTT. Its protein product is CASSHAINRLNTIYF.

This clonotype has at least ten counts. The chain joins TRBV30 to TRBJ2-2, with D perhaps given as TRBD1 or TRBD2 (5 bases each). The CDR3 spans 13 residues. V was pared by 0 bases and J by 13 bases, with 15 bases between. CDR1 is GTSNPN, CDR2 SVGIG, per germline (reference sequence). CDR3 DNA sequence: TGTGCCTGGAGTGTATCGACAGCGGCGGGGCTGTTTTTT. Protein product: CAWSVSTAAGLFF.

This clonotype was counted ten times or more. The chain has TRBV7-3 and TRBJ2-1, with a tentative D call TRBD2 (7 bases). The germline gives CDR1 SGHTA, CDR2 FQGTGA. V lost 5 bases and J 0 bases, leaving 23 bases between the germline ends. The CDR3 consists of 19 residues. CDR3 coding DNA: TGTGCCAGCAGCCTCCTCGGGGGGCAGTCCCTGAGCTCCTACAATGAGCAGTTCTTC. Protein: CASSLLGGQSLSSYNEQFF.

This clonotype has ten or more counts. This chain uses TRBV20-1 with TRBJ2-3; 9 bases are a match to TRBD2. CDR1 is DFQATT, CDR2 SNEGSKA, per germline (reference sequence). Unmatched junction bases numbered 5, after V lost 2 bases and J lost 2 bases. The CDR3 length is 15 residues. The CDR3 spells CSARPTSGNTDTQYF. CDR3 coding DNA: TGCAGTGCTAGACCGACTAGCGGCAACACAGATACGCAGTATTTT.

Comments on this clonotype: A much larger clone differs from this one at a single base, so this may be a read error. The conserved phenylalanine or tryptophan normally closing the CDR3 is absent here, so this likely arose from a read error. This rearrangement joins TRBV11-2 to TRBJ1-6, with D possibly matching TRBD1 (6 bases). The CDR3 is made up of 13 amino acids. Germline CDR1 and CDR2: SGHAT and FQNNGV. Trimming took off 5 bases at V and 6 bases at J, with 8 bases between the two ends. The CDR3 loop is CASSRTANSPLHL. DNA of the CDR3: TGTGCCAGCAGCCGGACAGCTAATTCACCCCTCCACCTT.

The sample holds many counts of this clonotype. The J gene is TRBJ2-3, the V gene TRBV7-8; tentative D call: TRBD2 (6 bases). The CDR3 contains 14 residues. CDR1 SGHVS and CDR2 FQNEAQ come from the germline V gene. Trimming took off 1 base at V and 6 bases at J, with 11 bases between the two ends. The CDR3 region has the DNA TGTGCCAGCAGCTTAGAGGCCGGAGGGGATACGCAGTATTTT. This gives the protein CASSLEAGGDTQYF.

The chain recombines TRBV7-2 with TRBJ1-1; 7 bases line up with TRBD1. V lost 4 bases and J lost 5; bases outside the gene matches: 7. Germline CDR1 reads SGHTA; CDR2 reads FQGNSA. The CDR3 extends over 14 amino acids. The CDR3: CASSSWTGGTEAFF. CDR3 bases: TGTGCCAGCAGCTCTTGGACAGGAGGGACTGAAGCTTTCTTT.

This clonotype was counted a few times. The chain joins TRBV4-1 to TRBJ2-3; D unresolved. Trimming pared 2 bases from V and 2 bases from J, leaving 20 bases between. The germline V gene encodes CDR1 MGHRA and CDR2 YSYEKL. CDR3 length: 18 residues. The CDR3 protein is CASSQPPMRRNTTDTQYF. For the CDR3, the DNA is TGCGCCAGCAGCCAACCCCCAATGAGGCGGAATACCACAGATACGCAGTATTTT.